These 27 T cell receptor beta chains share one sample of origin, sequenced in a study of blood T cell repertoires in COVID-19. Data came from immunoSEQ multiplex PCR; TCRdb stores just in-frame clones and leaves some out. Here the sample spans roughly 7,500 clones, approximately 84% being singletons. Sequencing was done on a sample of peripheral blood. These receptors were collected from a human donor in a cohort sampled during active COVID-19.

This CDR3 is CASSFGQGSNEQYV. Written as DNA, the CDR3 is TGTGCCAGCAGCTTCGGACAGGGTAGCAACGAGCAGTACGTC. The chain recombines TRBV7-9 with TRBJ2-7, with TRBD1 matching over 8 bases. The CDR3 is 14 residues long. The V gene end was trimmed by 3 bases and the J gene end by 5 bases; junction bases not matched to a gene: 6. CDR1 and CDR2 from the germline V gene are SEHNR and FQNEAQ (reference sequence).

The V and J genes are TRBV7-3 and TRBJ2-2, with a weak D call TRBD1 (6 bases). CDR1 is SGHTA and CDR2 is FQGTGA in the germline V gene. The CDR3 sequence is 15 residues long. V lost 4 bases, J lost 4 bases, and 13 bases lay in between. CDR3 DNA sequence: TGTGCCAGCAGCTCACAGGGACCGGCCACCGGGGAGCTGTTTTTT. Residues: CASSSQGPATGELFF.

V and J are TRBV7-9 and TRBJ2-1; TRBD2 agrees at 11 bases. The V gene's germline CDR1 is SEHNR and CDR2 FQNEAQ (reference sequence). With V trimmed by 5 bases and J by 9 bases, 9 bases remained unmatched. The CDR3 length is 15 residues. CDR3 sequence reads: CASSPTSGGSGEQFF. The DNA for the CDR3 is TGTGCCAGCAGCCCTACTAGCGGGGGTTCGGGTGAGCAGTTCTTC.

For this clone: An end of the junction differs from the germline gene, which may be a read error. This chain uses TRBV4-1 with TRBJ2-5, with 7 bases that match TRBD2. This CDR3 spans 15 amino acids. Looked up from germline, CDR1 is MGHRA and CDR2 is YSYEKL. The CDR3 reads CASSKDGGSGETQYF. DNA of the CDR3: TGCGCCAGCAGCAAAGACGGGGGGAGTGGAGAGACCCAGTACTTC.

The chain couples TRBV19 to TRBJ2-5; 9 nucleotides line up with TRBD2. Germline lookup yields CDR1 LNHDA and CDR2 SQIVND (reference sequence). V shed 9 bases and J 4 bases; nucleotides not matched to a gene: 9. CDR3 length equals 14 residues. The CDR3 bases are TGTGCCAGCAACCCAGTAGCGGGAGCAGAGACCCAGTACTTC. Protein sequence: CASNPVAGAETQYF.

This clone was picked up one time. CDR3 DNA: TGTGCCAGCAGCCTTAGACAGGGCAGGGCCACCGGGGAGCTGTTTTTT. Translated, it gives CASSLRQGRATGELFF. This rearrangement joins TRBV14 to TRBJ2-2; the match to TRBD1 covers 7 bases. The CDR3 covers 16 residues. The junction had 9 bases not matched to a gene; V was cut back by 4 bases and J by 4 bases. CDR1 is SGHDN and CDR2 is FVKESK in the germline V gene.

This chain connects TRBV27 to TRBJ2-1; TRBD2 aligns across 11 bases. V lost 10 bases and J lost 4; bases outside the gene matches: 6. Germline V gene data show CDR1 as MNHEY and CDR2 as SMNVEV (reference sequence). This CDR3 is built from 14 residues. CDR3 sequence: CATRGTSGYNEQFF. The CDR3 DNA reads TGTGCCACCCGAGGGACTAGCGGTTACAATGAGCAGTTCTTC.

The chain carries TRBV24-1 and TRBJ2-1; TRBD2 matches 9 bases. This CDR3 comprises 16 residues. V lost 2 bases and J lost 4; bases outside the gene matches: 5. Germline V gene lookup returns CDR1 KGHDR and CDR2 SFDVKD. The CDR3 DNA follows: TGTGCCACCAGTGATTCGACTAGCGGAGAGTACAATGAGCAGTTCTTC. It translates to CATSDSTSGEYNEQFF.

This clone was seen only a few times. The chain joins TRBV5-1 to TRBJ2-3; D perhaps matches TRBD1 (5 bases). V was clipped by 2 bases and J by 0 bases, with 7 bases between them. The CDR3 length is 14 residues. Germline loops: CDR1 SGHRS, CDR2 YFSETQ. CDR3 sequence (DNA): TGCGCCAGCAGCTTAACAGGTAGCACAGATACGCAGTATTTT. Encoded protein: CASSLTGSTDTQYF.

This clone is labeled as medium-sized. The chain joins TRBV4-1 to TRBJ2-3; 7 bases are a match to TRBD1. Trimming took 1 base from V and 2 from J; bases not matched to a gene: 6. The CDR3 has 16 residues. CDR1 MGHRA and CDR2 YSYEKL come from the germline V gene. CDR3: CASSQGWDRYTDTQYF. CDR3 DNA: TGCGCCAGCAGCCAAGGTTGGGACAGATACACAGATACGCAGTATTTT.

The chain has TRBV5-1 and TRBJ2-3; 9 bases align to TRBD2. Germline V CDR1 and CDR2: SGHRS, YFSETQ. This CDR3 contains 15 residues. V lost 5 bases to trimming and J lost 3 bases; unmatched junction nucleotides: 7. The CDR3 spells CASRIAGGPTDTQYF. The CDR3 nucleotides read TGCGCCAGCAGAATTGCGGGAGGGCCAACAGATACGCAGTATTTT. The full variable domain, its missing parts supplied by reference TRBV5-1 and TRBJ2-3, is KAGVTQTPRYLIKTRGQQVTLSCSPISGHRSVSWYQQTPGQGLQFLFEYFSETQRNKGNFPGRFSGRQFSNSRSEMNVSTLELGDSALYLCASRIAGGPTDTQYFGPGTRLTVL.

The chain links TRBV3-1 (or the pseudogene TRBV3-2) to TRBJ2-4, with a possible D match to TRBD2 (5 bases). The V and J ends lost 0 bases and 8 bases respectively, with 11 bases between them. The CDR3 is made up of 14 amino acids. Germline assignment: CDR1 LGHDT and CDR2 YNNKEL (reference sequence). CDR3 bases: TGTGCCAGCAGCCAAGACGCGAACGGGGACATTCAGTACTTC. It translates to CASSQDANGDIQYF.

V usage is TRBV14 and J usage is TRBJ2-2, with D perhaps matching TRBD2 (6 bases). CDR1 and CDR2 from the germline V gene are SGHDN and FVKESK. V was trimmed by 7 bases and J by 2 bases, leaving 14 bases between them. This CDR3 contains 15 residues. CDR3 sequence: CASNLGTFNTGELFF. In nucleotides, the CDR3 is TGTGCCAGCAACCTCGGGACTTTTAACACCGGGGAGCTGTTTTTT. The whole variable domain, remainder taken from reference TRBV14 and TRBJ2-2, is EAGVTQFPSHSVIEKGQTVTLRCDPISGHDNLYWYRRVMGKEIKFLLHFVKESKQDESGMPNNRFLAERTGGTYSTLKVQPAELEDSGVYFCASNLGTFNTGELFFGEGSRLTVL.

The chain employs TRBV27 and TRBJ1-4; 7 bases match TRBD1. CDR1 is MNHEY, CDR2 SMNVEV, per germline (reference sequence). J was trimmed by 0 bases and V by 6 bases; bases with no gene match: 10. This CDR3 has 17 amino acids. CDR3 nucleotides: TGTGCCAGCAGCCTCAGGGGGTTGCCCGCAACTAATGAAAAACTGTTTTTT. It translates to CASSLRGLPATNEKLFF.

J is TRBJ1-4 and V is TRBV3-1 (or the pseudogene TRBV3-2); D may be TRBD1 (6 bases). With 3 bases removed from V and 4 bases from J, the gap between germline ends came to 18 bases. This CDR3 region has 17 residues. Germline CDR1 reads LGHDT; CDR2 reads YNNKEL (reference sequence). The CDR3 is CASSHDRWGGVNEKLFF. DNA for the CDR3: TGTGCCAGCAGCCATGACAGGTGGGGAGGGGTTAATGAAAAACTGTTTTTT.

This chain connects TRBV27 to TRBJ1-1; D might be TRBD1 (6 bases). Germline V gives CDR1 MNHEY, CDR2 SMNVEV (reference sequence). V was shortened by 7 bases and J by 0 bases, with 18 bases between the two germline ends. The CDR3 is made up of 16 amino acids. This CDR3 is CASTRRGGALNTEAFF. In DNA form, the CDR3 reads TGTGCCAGCACCCGACGCGGGGGGGCCCTGAACACTGAAGCTTTCTTT.

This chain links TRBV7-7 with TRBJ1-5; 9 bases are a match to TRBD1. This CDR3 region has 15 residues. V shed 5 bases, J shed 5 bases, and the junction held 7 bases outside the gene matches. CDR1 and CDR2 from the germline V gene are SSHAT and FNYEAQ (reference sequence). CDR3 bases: TGTGCCAGCAGCATAACAGGGGGCGCGGATCAGCCCCAGCATTTT. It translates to CASSITGGADQPQHF.

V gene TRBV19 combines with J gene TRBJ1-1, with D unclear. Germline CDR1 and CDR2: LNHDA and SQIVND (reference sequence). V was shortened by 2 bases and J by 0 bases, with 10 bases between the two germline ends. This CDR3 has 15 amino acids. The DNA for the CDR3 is TGTGCCAGTAGTATAAACGGCAGGATGAACACTGAAGCTTTCTTT. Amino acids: CASSINGRMNTEAFF.

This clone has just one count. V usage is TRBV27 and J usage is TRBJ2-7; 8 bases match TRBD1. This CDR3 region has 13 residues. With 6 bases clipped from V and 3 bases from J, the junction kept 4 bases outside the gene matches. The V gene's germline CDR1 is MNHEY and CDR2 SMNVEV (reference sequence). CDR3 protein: CASSRTGYYEQYF. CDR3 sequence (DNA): TGTGCCAGCAGCAGGACAGGGTACTACGAGCAGTACTTC.

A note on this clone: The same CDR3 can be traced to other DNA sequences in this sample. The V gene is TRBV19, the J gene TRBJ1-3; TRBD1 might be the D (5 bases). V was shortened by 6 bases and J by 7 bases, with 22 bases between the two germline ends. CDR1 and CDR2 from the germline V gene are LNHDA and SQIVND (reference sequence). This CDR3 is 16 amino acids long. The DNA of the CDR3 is TGTGCCAGTAGGACTTTGGACCCCTCGGGGGGGAACACCATATATTTT. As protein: CASRTLDPSGGNTIYF. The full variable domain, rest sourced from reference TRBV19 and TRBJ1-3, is DGGITQSPKYLFRKEGQNVTLSCEQNLNHDAMYWYRQDPGQGLRLIYYSQIVNDFQKGDIAEGYSVSREKKESFPLTVTSAQKNPTAFYLCASRTLDPSGGNTIYFGEGSWLTVV.

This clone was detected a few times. CDR3: CASSPFDRYNSPLHF. The CDR3 bases are TGTGCCAGCAGTCCCTTCGACAGGTACAATTCACCCCTCCACTTT. This chain links TRBV27 with TRBJ1-6, with TRBD1 as a possible D gene (6 bases). Trimming removed 5 bases from V and 7 bases from J, with 15 bases in between. CDR1 MNHEY and CDR2 SMNVEV come from the germline V gene (reference sequence). This CDR3 has 15 residues.

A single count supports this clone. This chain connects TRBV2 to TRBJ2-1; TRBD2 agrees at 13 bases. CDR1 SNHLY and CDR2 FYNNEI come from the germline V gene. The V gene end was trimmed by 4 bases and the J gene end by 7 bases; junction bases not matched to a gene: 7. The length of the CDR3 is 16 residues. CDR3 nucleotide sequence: TGTGCCAGCAGTGCCGGGACTAGCGGGGTAAAGAATGAGCAGTTCTTC. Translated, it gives CASSAGTSGVKNEQFF. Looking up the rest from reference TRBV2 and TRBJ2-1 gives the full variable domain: EPEVTQTPSHQVTQMGQEVILRCVPISNHLYFYWYRQILGQKVEFLVSFYNNEISEKSEIFDDQFSVERPDGSNFTLKIRSTKLEDSAMYFCASSAGTSGVKNEQFFGPGTRLTVL.

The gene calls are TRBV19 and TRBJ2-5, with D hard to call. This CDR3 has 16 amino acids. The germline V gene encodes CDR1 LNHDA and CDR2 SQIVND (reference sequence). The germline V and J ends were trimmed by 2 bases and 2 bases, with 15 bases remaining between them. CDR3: CASSIYAQAPQETQYF. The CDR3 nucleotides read TGTGCCAGTAGTATATACGCGCAAGCTCCGCAAGAGACCCAGTACTTC.

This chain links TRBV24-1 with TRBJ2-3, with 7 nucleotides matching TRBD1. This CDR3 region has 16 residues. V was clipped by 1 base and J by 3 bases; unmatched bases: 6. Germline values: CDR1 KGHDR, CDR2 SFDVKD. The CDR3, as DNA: TGTGCCACCAGTGATTTTGGCGACAGGGCAACAGATACGCAGTATTTT. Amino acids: CATSDFGDRATDTQYF.

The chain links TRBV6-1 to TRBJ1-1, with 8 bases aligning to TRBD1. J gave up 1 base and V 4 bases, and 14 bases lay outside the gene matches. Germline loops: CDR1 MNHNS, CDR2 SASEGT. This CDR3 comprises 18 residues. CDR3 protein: CASSGPTGALRGNTEAFF. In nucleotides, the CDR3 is TGTGCCAGCAGTGGGCCGACAGGGGCCCTTCGAGGGAACACTGAAGCTTTCTTT.

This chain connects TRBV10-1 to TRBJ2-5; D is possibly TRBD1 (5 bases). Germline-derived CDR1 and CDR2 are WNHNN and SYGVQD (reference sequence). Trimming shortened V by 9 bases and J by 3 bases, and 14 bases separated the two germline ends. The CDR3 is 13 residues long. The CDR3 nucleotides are TGCGCCAGTCAACAGGTCCTCGAAGAGACCCAGTACTTC. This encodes CASQQVLEETQYF.

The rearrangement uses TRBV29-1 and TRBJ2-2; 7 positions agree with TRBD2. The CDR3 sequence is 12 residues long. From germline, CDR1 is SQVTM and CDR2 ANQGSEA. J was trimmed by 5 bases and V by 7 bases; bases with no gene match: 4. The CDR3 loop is CSATAGTGELFF. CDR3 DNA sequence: TGCAGCGCCACAGCGGGAACCGGGGAGCTGTTTTTT.